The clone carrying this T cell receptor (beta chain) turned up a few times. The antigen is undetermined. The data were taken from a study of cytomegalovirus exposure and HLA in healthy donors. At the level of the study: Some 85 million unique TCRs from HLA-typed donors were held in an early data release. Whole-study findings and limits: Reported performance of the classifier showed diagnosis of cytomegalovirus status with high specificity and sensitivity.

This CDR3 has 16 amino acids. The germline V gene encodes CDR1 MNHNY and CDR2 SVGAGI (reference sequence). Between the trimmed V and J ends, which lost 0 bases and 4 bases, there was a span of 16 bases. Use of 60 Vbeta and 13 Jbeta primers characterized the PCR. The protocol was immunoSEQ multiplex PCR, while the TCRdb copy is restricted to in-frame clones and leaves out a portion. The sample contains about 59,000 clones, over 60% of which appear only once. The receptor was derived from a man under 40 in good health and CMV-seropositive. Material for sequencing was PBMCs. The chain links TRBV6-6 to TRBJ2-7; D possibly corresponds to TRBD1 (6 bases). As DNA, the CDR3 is TGTGCCAGCAGTTACTCAACCGGCGACAGGCGATACGAGCAGTACTTC. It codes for CASSYSTGDRRYEQYF.